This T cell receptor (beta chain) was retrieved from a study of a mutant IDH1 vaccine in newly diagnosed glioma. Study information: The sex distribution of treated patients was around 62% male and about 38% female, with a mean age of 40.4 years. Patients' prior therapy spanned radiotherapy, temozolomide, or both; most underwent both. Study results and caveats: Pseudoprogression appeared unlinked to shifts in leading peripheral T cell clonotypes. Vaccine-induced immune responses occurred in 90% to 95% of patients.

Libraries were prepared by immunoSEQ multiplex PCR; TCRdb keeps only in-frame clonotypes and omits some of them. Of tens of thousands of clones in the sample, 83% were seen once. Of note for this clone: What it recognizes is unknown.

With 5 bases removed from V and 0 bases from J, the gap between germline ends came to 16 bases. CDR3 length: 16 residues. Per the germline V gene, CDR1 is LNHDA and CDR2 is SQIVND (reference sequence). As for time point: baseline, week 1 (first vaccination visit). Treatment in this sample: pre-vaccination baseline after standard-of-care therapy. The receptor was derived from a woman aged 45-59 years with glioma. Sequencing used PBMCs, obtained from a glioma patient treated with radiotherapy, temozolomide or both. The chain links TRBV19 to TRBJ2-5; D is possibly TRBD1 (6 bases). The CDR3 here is CASSADRYEYQETQYF. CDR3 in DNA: TGTGCCAGTAGTGCGGACAGATATGAGTACCAAGAGACCCAGTACTTC. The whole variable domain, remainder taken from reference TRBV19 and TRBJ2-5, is DGGITQSPKYLFRKEGQNVTLSCEQNLNHDAMYWYRQDPGQGLRLIYYSQIVNDFQKGDIAEGYSVSREKKESFPLTVTSAQKNPTAFYLCASSADRYEYQETQYFGPGTRLLVL.